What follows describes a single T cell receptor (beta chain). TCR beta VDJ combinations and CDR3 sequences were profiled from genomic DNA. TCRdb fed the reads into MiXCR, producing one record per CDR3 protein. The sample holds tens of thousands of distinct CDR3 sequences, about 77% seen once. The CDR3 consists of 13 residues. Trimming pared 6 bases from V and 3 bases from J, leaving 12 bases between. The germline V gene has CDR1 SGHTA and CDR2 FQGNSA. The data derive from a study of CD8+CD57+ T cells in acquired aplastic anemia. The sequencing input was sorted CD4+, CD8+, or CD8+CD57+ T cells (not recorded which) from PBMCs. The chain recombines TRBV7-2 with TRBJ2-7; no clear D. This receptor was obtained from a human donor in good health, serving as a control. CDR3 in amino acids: CASRYSTGYEQYF. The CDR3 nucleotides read TGTGCCAGCAGATACTCGACTGGCTACGAGCAGTACTTC.